These 17 T cell receptor beta chains share one sample of origin, sequenced in a study of blood T cell repertoires in COVID-19. Assay: immunoSEQ multiplex PCR; the TCRdb copy retains only in-frame clones and omits some. The data contain over 140,000 clones, around 82% of them singletons. Sequenced material: peripheral blood. The receptors shown here come from a woman aged 55-75 years with acute or convalescent COVID-19.

The V call is TRBV3-1 (or the pseudogene TRBV3-2), the J call TRBJ1-5, with D uncertain. Trimming removed 1 base from V and 3 bases from J, with 10 bases in between. CDR1 is LGHDT, CDR2 YNNKEL, per germline (reference sequence). This CDR3 has 15 amino acids. The DNA of the CDR3 is TGTGCCAGCAGCCAAGGTGGAGGGTCCAATCAGCCCCAGCATTTT. Encoded protein: CASSQGGGSNQPQHF.

This chain links TRBV29-1 with TRBJ1-1, with unresolved D. From germline, CDR1 is SQVTM and CDR2 ANQGSEA. The CDR3 is made up of 12 amino acids. The germline V and J ends were trimmed by 4 bases and 5 bases, with 11 bases remaining between them. CDR3 sequence reads: CSVAKSGTEAFF. The CDR3 bases are TGCAGCGTTGCTAAATCCGGTACTGAAGCTTTCTTT.

The chain is built from TRBV5-1 and TRBJ1-3; 8 bases match TRBD1. This CDR3 is built from 16 residues. Unmatched junction bases numbered 6, after V lost 4 bases and J lost 0 bases. CDR1 and CDR2 from the germline V gene are SGHRS and YFSETQ. CDR3: CASSATGDSSGNTIYF. CDR3 coding DNA: TGCGCCAGCAGCGCGACAGGGGACTCCTCTGGAAACACCATATATTTT.

The chain links TRBV11-2 to TRBJ2-5, with 11 bases matching TRBD2. Trimming took 5 bases from V and 5 from J; bases not matched to a gene: 7. CDR3 length equals 15 residues. Germline values: CDR1 SGHAT, CDR2 FQNNGV. The CDR3 sequence is CASSRDSGRAETQYF. Written as DNA, the CDR3 is TGTGCCAGCAGCCGAGATAGCGGGAGGGCCGAGACCCAGTACTTC. Full variable domain (outside the CDR3, taken from reference TRBV11-2 and TRBJ2-5): EAGVAQSPRYKIIEKRQSVAFWCNPISGHATLYWYQQILGQGPKLLIQFQNNGVVDDSQLPKDRFSAERLKGVDSTLKIQPAKLEDSAVYLCASSRDSGRAETQYFGPGTRLLVL.

This clone appeared a few times. The J gene is TRBJ1-6, the V gene TRBV28; the match to TRBD1 covers 9 bases. J lost 10 bases, V lost 3 bases, and 13 bases had no gene match. The CDR3 length is 17 residues. Germline V gene lookup returns CDR1 MDHEN and CDR2 SYDVKM. This CDR3 is CASSLITGGASWSPLHF. The DNA for the CDR3 is TGTGCCAGCAGTTTGATTACAGGGGGCGCATCGTGGTCACCCCTCCACTTT.

The V gene is TRBV21-1, the J gene TRBJ2-2; TRBD2, the table's D call, was not compared with the DNA. TRBV21-1 is a documented pseudogene. CDR3 length: 18 amino acids. CDR3 loop: CASSKRRTSGISTGELFF. In nucleotides, the CDR3 is TGTGCCAGCAGCAAGCGGAGGACTAGCGGGATAAGTACCGGGGAGCTGTTTTTT.

This rearrangement joins TRBV19 to TRBJ1-6, with 8 bases lining up with TRBD1. The CDR3 is 12 amino acids. CDR1 and CDR2 (germline): LNHDA, SQIVND (reference sequence). V lost 7 bases and J lost 10; bases outside the gene matches: 3. CDR3 in DNA: TGTGCCAGTAACAGGGGGAACTCACCCCTCCACTTT. Amino acid sequence: CASNRGNSPLHF.

The rearrangement links TRBV10-3 to TRBJ1-2, with 10 bases that match TRBD1. Germline V CDR1 and CDR2: ENHRY, SYGVKD. This CDR3 has 13 residues. The junction had 10 bases not matched to a gene; V was cut back by 11 bases and J by 7 bases. CDR3 sequence reads: CALSGQGSVGYTF. The CDR3, as DNA: TGTGCCCTTTCGGGACAGGGGTCGGTTGGCTACACCTTC.

The V call is TRBV14, the J call TRBJ1-1; 7 bases map to TRBD1. CDR1 is SGHDN, CDR2 FVKESK, per germline. The CDR3 is 15 amino acids. Unmatched junction bases numbered 1, after V lost 0 bases and J lost 0 bases. The CDR3 DNA is TGTGCCAGCAGCCAAGAAGGGGGCTTGAACACTGAAGCTTTCTTT. As protein: CASSQEGGLNTEAFF.

The chain joins TRBV28 to TRBJ1-3, with a weak D call TRBD1 (6 bases). In germline, CDR1 is MDHEN, CDR2 SYDVKM. There are 14 residues in the CDR3. Trimming cost V 8 bases and J 3 bases, with 14 bases left between them. The CDR3, as DNA: TGTGCCAGCCGACTTGGGGGCAGTGGAAACACCATATATTTT. Translated, it gives CASRLGGSGNTIYF.

The chain carries TRBV12-3 or TRBV12-4 and TRBJ2-7, with 7 nucleotides matching TRBD2. V shed 6 bases and J 13 bases; nucleotides not matched to a gene: 12. This CDR3 region has 12 residues. The CDR3 reads CASRSGLGREYF. As DNA, the CDR3 is TGTGCCAGCAGATCTGGACTAGGGCGAGAATACTTC.

The chain carries TRBV7-2 and TRBJ1-5; 9 bases match TRBD1. The CDR3 sequence is 14 residues long. Germline-derived CDR1 and CDR2 are SGHTA and FQGNSA. Trimming cost V 5 bases and J 6 bases; bases outside gene matches: 5. The CDR3 DNA follows: TGTGCCAGCAGCCAGATACAGGGGGCTCAGCCCCAGCATTTT. Translated, it gives CASSQIQGAQPQHF.

The V gene is TRBV5-1, the J gene TRBJ2-2; 11 bases align to TRBD1. The CDR3 has 17 amino acids. Germline trimming cut 3 bases from V and 8 bases from J; bases unmatched to any gene: 12. Germline values: CDR1 SGHRS, CDR2 YFSETQ. This chain's CDR3 is CASSSLGQGATGGELFF. In nucleotides, the CDR3 is TGCGCCAGCAGCTCGTTAGGACAGGGGGCGACAGGAGGGGAGCTGTTTTTT.

This clone turned up a few times. V and J are TRBV7-9 and TRBJ2-3, with a possible D match to TRBD1 (6 bases). The CDR3 runs 16 residues. Germline V gene data show CDR1 as SEHNR and CDR2 as FQNEAQ (reference sequence). Deletions cut 5 bases from V and 1 base from J, with 16 bases between. CDR3 in DNA: TGTGCCAGCAGCCCTCCCGGGACAAGGGGCACAGATACGCAGTATTTT. Amino acids: CASSPPGTRGTDTQYF.

This clone turned up a few times. The genes are TRBV7-9 and TRBJ2-1, with 9 bases fitting TRBD2. Germline loops: CDR1 SEHNR, CDR2 FQNEAQ (reference sequence). The V and J ends lost 5 bases and 7 bases, in that order; junction bases with no gene match: 9. There are 15 residues in the CDR3. CDR3 DNA sequence: TGTGCCAGCAGCCGGCACGCGGGAGGGGGTAATGAGCAGTTCTTC. This sequence encodes CASSRHAGGGNEQFF.

This rearrangement joins TRBV6-1 to TRBJ1-3; D is uncertain. Germline CDR1 is MNHNS and CDR2 is SASEGT. The CDR3 covers 14 residues. The V and J ends lost 3 bases and 0 bases respectively, with 6 bases between them. DNA of the CDR3: TGTGCCAGCAGTGACAGAAGCTCTGGAAACACCATATATTTT. Protein: CASSDRSSGNTIYF.

V and J are TRBV5-1 and TRBJ1-4; 7 bases match TRBD1. Per germline, CDR1 SGHRS and CDR2 YFSETQ. The ends lost 2 bases at V and 5 bases at J; junction bases unmatched: 9. The CDR3 consists of 16 residues. Here the CDR3 reads CASSFQTGTANEKLFF. The CDR3 region has the DNA TGCGCCAGCAGCTTTCAGACCGGGACAGCAAATGAAAAACTGTTTTTT.